Given below is one TCR beta chain in context. A read error may produce the germline difference seen at one junction end. The data were taken from a study of OX40 agonist ivuxolimab in advanced cancers. The CDR3 spans 18 residues. The germline gives CDR1 MRHNA, CDR2 SNTAGT. Using immunoSEQ multiplex PCR, the repertoire was profiled, and TCRdb retains in-frame clones only, with some absent. The sample includes some 74,000 clones, 75% to 95% of them seen just once. The TCR comes from an adult with an advanced solid tumor such as melanoma, head and neck, liver or kidney cancer. This chain joins TRBV6-4 and TRBJ1-4; D possibly corresponds to TRBD1 (5 bases). The starting material was CD4+ or CD8+ T cells sorted from blood, obtained in a trial of the OX40 agonist ivuxolimab. DNA for the CDR3: TGTGCCAGCATTGACCGGGACCCAGGTGTAGAAACTAATGAAAAACTGTTTTTT. Translation gives CASIDRDPGVETNEKLFF.